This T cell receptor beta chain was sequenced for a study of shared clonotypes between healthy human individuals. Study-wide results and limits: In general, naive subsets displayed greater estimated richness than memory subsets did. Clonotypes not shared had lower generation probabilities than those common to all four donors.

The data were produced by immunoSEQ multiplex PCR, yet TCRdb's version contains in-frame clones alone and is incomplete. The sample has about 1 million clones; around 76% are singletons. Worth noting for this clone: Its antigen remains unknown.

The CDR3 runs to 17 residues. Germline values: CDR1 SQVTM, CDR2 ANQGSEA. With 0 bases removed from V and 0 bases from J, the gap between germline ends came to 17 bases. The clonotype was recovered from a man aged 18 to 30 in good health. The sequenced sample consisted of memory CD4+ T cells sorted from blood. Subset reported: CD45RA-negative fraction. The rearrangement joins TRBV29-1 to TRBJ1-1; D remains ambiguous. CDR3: CSVEDQVSVYMNTEAFF. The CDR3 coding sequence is TGCAGCGTTGAAGATCAGGTCTCAGTATATATGAACACTGAAGCTTTCTTT.